A selection of T cell receptor beta chains follows, all from one sample in a study of T-cell memory formation after mild COVID-19. TCRdb called the 5' RACE reads again in MiXCR, with one record for every CDR3 protein. This table has roughly 600,000 distinct CDR3 sequences, roughly 18% appearing once. The sample consisted of PBMCs or a T cell subset sorted from them (not recorded which). The receptors come from an adult woman who had mild COVID-19 (a few samples of this study predate the infection). Cell type and time point are not known. Each CDR3 is given with its conserved first and last residue. Fields, in order: J gene, clone size, D gene, V gene, CDR3 protein, CDR3 DNA. D genes are given only for firm matches. A row's size may be missing; if present it is once, few, many or a size class.

TRBJ1-1 NA NA TRBV27 CASTPWQGTEAFF TGTGCCAGTACTCCCTGGCAGGGCACTGAAGCTTTCTTT
TRBJ2-3 NA NA TRBV2 CASSVWGAGSGPISTDTQYF TGTGCCAGCAGTGTGTGGGGGGCCGGCTCAGGCCCCATAAGCACAGATACGCAGTATTTT
TRBJ1-5 NA TRBD1 TRBV30 CAWEDRQGIQPQHF TGTGCCTGGGAGGACCGACAGGGGATTCAGCCCCAGCATTTT
TRBJ1-6 NA TRBD1 TRBV19 CASSITGANSPLHF TGTGCCAGTAGTATAACAGGGGCTAATTCACCCCTCCACTTT
TRBJ1-1 few NA TRBV5-1 CASSLAERREAFF TGCGCCAGCAGCTTGGCCGAACGTAGAGAAGCTTTCTTT
TRBJ2-2 NA NA TRBV6-2/TRBV6-3 CASSYLVGAMDTGELFF TGTGCCAGCAGTTATTTAGTGGGGGCGATGGACACCGGGGAGCTGTTTTTT
TRBJ2-7 NA TRBD1 TRBV12-3/TRBV12-4 CASSRAPRDRGDEQYF TGTGCCAGCAGCCGCGCCCCTCGGGACAGGGGGGACGAGCAGTACTTC
TRBJ2-4 NA TRBD2 TRBV20-1 CSARKSAGVGNIQYF TGCAGTGCTAGAAAGTCAGCGGGAGTTGGAAACATTCAGTACTTC
TRBJ2-1 few NA TRBV6-2/TRBV6-3 CASSFWTAGMNEQFF TGTGCCAGCAGTTTTTGGACAGCCGGGATGAATGAGCAGTTCTTC
TRBJ1-1 NA NA TRBV7-9 CASILGGNEAFF TGTGCCAGCATCCTAGGGGGGAATGAAGCTTTCTTT
TRBJ2-7 few TRBD1 TRBV5-1 CASRDRRGSYEQYF TGCGCCAGCAGGGACAGGCGAGGGTCCTACGAGCAGTACTTC
TRBJ2-7 NA TRBD1 TRBV6-5 CASSYSAIGAGGEQYF TGTGCCAGCAGTTACTCCGCTATTGGCGCAGGGGGCGAGCAGTACTTC
TRBJ2-6 NA NA TRBV5-5 CASERGSGANVLTF TGTGCCAGCGAGAGGGGTTCTGGGGCCAACGTCCTGACTTTC
TRBJ2-5 NA NA TRBV20-1 CSARVYYRVEETQYF TGCAGTGCTAGAGTATATTACAGGGTAGAAGAGACCCAGTACTTC
TRBJ2-1 few NA TRBV5-1 CASSLQVGSYNEQFF TGCGCCAGCAGCTTGCAAGTGGGGTCCTACAATGAGCAGTTCTTC
TRBJ2-7 few NA TRBV10-3 CAISVGPGPSHLYEQYF TGTGCCATCAGTGTGGGCCCCGGGCCATCCCATCTATACGAGCAGTACTTC
TRBJ2-4 many NA TRBV23-1 CASSLDRDSKRGFAKNIQYF TGCGCCAGCAGTCTTGACCGGGACTCCAAAAGAGGCTTCGCCAAAAACATTCAGTACTTC
TRBJ2-7 NA NA TRBV3-1 CASSQDMGLSYEQYF TGTGCCAGCAGCCAAGATATGGGGTTGTCCTACGAGCAGTACTTC
TRBJ2-3 NA NA TRBV25-1 CASSFRDGAGTDTQYF TGTGCCAGCAGTTTCCGGGACGGGGCTGGCACAGATACGCAGTATTTT
TRBJ1-1 few NA TRBV7-9 CASSLEIKNTEAFF TGTGCCAGCAGCTTAGAAATAAAGAACACTGAAGCTTTCTTT
TRBJ2-3 once TRBD2 TRBV9 CASSVVESGRATDTQYF TGTGCCAGCAGCGTAGTGGAGAGCGGGAGAGCCACAGATACGCAGTATTTT
TRBJ1-5 once NA TRBV5-6 CASSLNALNQPQHF TGTGCCAGCAGCTTGAACGCCCTCAATCAGCCCCAGCATTTT
TRBJ1-1 few NA TRBV5-1 CASSLGRTNTEAFF TGCGCCAGCAGCCTGGGACGGACGAACACTGAAGCTTTCTTT
TRBJ1-6 few TRBD1 TRBV10-3 CAISESFVGTATLSPLHF TGTGCCATCAGTGAGTCGTTCGTAGGGACAGCCACCCTTTCACCCCTCCACTTT
TRBJ2-2 few NA TRBV24-1 CATSDFEGRRNTGELFF TGTGCCACCAGTGATTTTGAGGGAAGGAGGAACACCGGGGAGCTGTTTTTT
TRBJ2-3 NA NA TRBV4-1 CASSQPITDTQYF TGCGCCAGCAGCCAACCCATCACAGATACGCAGTATTTT
TRBJ1-2 NA TRBD1 TRBV9 CASSGDRRGYGYTF TGTGCCAGCAGCGGGGACAGGCGGGGCTATGGCTACACCTTC
TRBJ2-2 NA NA TRBV20-1 CSARVQGNTGELFF TGCAGTGCTAGAGTGCAGGGGAACACCGGGGAGCTGTTTTTT
TRBJ2-7 few NA TRBV7-8 CASSPGLHEQYF TGTGCCAGCAGCCCGGGACTCCACGAGCAGTACTTC
TRBJ2-2 NA NA TRBV2 CASSEAGVGGELFF TGTGCCAGCAGTGAAGCGGGGGTCGGCGGGGAGCTGTTTTTT
TRBJ2-3 few NA TRBV4-2 CASSQDPGARRDTQYF TGTGCCAGCAGCCAAGATCCCGGGGCCCGGCGAGATACGCAGTATTTT
TRBJ2-1 many NA TRBV12-3/TRBV12-4 CASSLAGGHEQFF TGTGCCAGCAGTTTAGCGGGGGGGCATGAGCAGTTCTTC
TRBJ1-1 many NA TRBV4-1 CASSQDTALVLSPEAFF TGCGCCAGCAGCCAAGATACCGCGCTGGTCCTGTCGCCAGAAGCTTTCTTT
TRBJ2-5 NA TRBD1 TRBV5-1 CASSSGTGDLRTQYF TGCGCCAGCAGCTCCGGGACAGGAGACCTGCGGACCCAGTACTTC
TRBJ1-1 few TRBD1 TRBV5-1 CASSGGTGPKNTEAFF TGCGCCAGCAGCGGCGGGACAGGACCTAAGAACACTGAAGCTTTCTTT
TRBJ2-5 NA TRBD2 TRBV7-9 CASSTGTSLNRPQETQYF TGTGCCAGCAGCACTGGGACTAGCCTTAATCGTCCGCAAGAGACCCAGTACTTC
TRBJ2-5 few TRBD1 TRBV9 CASSPHRGQGKKETQYF TGTGCCAGCAGCCCCCACAGAGGACAGGGAAAGAAGGAGACCCAGTACTTC
TRBJ2-6 many NA TRBV29-1 CSVRSSGANVLTF TGCAGCGTTAGGTCCTCTGGGGCCAACGTCCTGACTTTC
TRBJ2-5 NA TRBD1 TRBV5-1 CASSLWDSGNDQETQYF TGCGCCAGCAGCTTGTGGGACAGTGGGAATGACCAAGAGACCCAGTACTTC
TRBJ2-3 NA NA TRBV7-9 CASSLAPTDFTDTQYF TGTGCCAGCAGCTTAGCGCCGACAGACTTCACAGATACGCAGTATTTT
TRBJ2-7 few NA TRBV6-2/TRBV6-3 CASRRANGDEQYF TGTGCCAGCAGAAGGGCGAATGGGGACGAGCAGTACTTC
TRBJ2-6 few NA TRBV5-6 CASSLGPPNDSGANVLTF TGTGCCAGCAGCTTGGGGCCGCCGAATGACTCTGGGGCCAACGTCCTGACTTTC
TRBJ1-2 few TRBD1 TRBV12-3/TRBV12-4 CASSQGGANYGYTF TGTGCCAGCAGCCAGGGGGGTGCGAACTATGGCTACACCTTC
TRBJ2-2 few NA TRBV9 CASSPRIGKGTGELFF TGTGCCAGCAGCCCACGGATTGGGAAGGGGACCGGGGAGCTGTTTTTT